Each of the 23 T cell receptor beta chains below was sequenced from the same sample in a study of blood T cell repertoires in COVID-19. Some clones are missing from TCRdb's copy, which holds only in-frame ones; the method was immunoSEQ multiplex PCR. The data hold 200,000 to 300,000 clones, with approximately 84% observed a single time. Sequencing used peripheral blood. The source is a woman older than 75 with acute or convalescent COVID-19.

CDR3 DNA: TGTGCCAGCAGCGCCAGGAGGGATGAGCAGTTCTTC. Encoded protein: CASSARRDEQFF. The chain joins TRBV11-2 to TRBJ2-1; possible D gene TRBD2, 6 bases. Trimming took 5 bases from V and 8 from J, leaving 10 bases between them. CDR1 SGHAT and CDR2 FQNNGV come from the germline V gene. This CDR3 has 12 residues.

V usage is TRBV27 and J usage is TRBJ1-2, with D possibly matching TRBD1 (6 bases). In germline, CDR1 is MNHEY, CDR2 SMNVEV (reference sequence). V lost 3 bases and J lost 3, with 11 bases in between. The CDR3 is made up of 14 amino acids. The CDR3 spells CASSFSSGDYGYTF. The CDR3 nucleotides are TGTGCCAGCAGTTTTTCCTCAGGGGACTATGGCTACACCTTC.

V gene TRBV18 combines with J gene TRBJ2-7; 8 bases are shared with TRBD1. CDR1 is KGHSH and CDR2 is LQKENI in the germline V gene. J lost 2 bases, V lost 2 bases, and 2 bases had no gene match. This CDR3 is 14 amino acids long. The CDR3 sequence: CASSPTQGAYEQYF. The CDR3 nucleotides read TGTGCCAGCTCACCAACACAGGGGGCCTACGAGCAGTACTTC. Filled out from reference TRBV18 and TRBJ2-7, the complete variable domain reads NAGVMQNPRHLVRRRGQEARLRCSPMKGHSHVYWYRQLPEEGLKFMVYLQKENIIDESGMPKERFSAEFPKEGPSILRIQQVVRGDSAAYFCASSPTQGAYEQYFGPGTRLTVT.

This clone was counted a few times. The chain links TRBV3-1 (or the pseudogene TRBV3-2) to TRBJ2-5; 8 positions match TRBD2. Germline CDR1 LGHDT, CDR2 YNNKEL (reference sequence). The J segment lost 3 bases and the V segment lost 0 bases, leaving 0 bases of the junction unmatched. The CDR3 is made up of 14 amino acids. The CDR3 DNA reads as TGTGCCAGCAGCCAAGAACTAGCGGAAGAGACCCAGTACTTC. Translation: CASSQELAEETQYF.

The count of this clone is one. The chain combines TRBV15 with TRBJ1-5; D perhaps matches TRBD1 (6 bases). The CDR3 is 21 amino acids. The V end was cut by 0 bases, the J end by 0 bases, with 24 bases between. Germline V lookup: CDR1 LNHNV, CDR2 YYDKDF (reference sequence). This chain's CDR3 is CATSRDRGSGGAVYSNQPQHF. The CDR3 DNA is TGTGCCACCAGCAGAGATCGTGGTTCTGGGGGGGCGGTCTATAGCAATCAGCCCCAGCATTTT.

This chain connects TRBV11-2 to TRBJ2-1, with TRBD2 identical over 8 bases. The germline CDR1 and CDR2 sequences are SGHAT and FQNNGV. J was trimmed by 6 bases and V by 5 bases; bases with no gene match: 9. The CDR3 totals 15 residues. For the CDR3, the DNA is TGTGCCAGCAGCAAGGGTGGGACTAGGAGCAATGAGCAGTTCTTC. Translated, it gives CASSKGGTRSNEQFF.

This clone was counted a single time. This chain joins TRBV7-2 and TRBJ2-5; the D gene is possibly TRBD2 (5 bases). Germline CDR1 is SGHTA and CDR2 is FQGNSA. V lost 0 bases and J 6 bases, leaving 11 bases between the germline ends. The CDR3 has 14 amino acids. Here the CDR3 DNA reads TGTGCCAGCAGCTTAGCGCGGGCAGGTCAGACCCAGTACTTC. Amino acid sequence: CASSLARAGQTQYF.

The CDR3 region has the DNA TGTGCCAGCAGCCCCGTGGTAGCGGTTTCTTACGAGCAGTACTTC. It translates to CASSPVVAVSYEQYF. V gene TRBV5-5 combines with J gene TRBJ2-7; perhaps TRBD2 as D (6 bases). From germline, CDR1 is SGHKS and CDR2 YYEKEE (reference sequence). Trimming pared 4 bases from V and 4 bases from J, leaving 18 bases between. This CDR3 has 15 amino acids.

This clone has more than one count but fewer than ten. The chain carries TRBV7-9 and TRBJ1-5, with D possibly being TRBD1 (6 bases). V shed 5 bases and J shed 4 bases, with 12 bases lying between them. Germline V gene data show CDR1 as SEHNR and CDR2 as FQNEAQ (reference sequence). This CDR3 has 14 residues. The CDR3 DNA reads as TGTGCCAGCAGCCTCGGACAGCAAAATCAGCCCCAGCATTTT. This translates into CASSLGQQNQPQHF.

V and J are TRBV4-1 and TRBJ1-6, with D unresolved. CDR3 length: 18 amino acids. The ends were cut back, 1 base at V and 0 bases at J, with 13 bases in the middle. Germline CDR1 is MGHRA and CDR2 is YSYEKL. The CDR3 DNA reads as TGCGCCAGCAGCCAAGGAGCCCAGGCGACCTCCTATAATTCACCCCTCCACTTT. Protein sequence: CASSQGAQATSYNSPLHF.

J is TRBJ2-2 and V is TRBV29-1, with a weak D call TRBD1 (5 bases). This CDR3 spans 14 amino acids. The germline V gene has CDR1 SQVTM and CDR2 ANQGSEA. Deletions cut 4 bases from V and 7 bases from J, with 16 bases between. The CDR3 DNA reads TGCAGCGTTGCGACGACAGTACGAGGCGGGGAGCTGTTTTTT. As protein: CSVATTVRGGELFF.

This chain links TRBV7-9 with TRBJ2-5, with D unresolved. The CDR3 spans 14 residues. V was clipped by 5 bases and J by 4 bases, with 14 bases between them. Germline assignment: CDR1 SEHNR and CDR2 FQNEAQ (reference sequence). Written as DNA, the CDR3 is TGTGCCAGCAGCCCCGAGACAAGAGCAGAGACCCAGTACTTC. Its protein product is CASSPETRAETQYF.

The chain couples TRBV7-3 to TRBJ2-7; 9 bases align to TRBD2. V trimming: 0 bases; J trimming: 5 bases; junction bases outside the gene matches: 2. This CDR3 contains 14 residues. The germline V gene encodes CDR1 SGHTA and CDR2 FQGTGA. The CDR3 spells CASSLTSGGHEQYF. CDR3 sequence (DNA): TGTGCCAGCAGCTTAACTAGCGGGGGACACGAGCAGTACTTC.

The V and J genes are TRBV7-2 and TRBJ2-7; D is uncertain. Trimming shortened V by 4 bases and J by 3 bases, and 4 bases separated the two germline ends. From germline, CDR1 is SGHTA and CDR2 FQGNSA. The CDR3 covers 11 residues. CDR3 coding DNA: TGTGCCAGCAGCTCTTACTACGAGCAGTACTTC. Encoded protein: CASSSYYEQYF.

The chain links TRBV2 to TRBJ1-2; D may be TRBD1 (5 bases). Trimming removed 5 bases at V and 7 bases at J, with 17 bases between. Germline assignment: CDR1 SNHLY and CDR2 FYNNEI. The CDR3 runs 14 residues. The CDR3 protein is CASSRSRNQGGYTF. Written as DNA, the CDR3 is TGTGCCAGCAGTAGATCCCGGAATCAGGGTGGCTACACCTTC. Full variable domain (missing parts from reference TRBV2 and TRBJ1-2): EPEVTQTPSHQVTQMGQEVILRCVPISNHLYFYWYRQILGQKVEFLVSFYNNEISEKSEIFDDQFSVERPDGSNFTLKIRSTKLEDSAMYFCASSRSRNQGGYTFGSGTRLTVV.

This clone was observed many times. The V call is TRBV19, the J call TRBJ1-6; D is uncertain. Trimming took off 9 bases at V and 0 bases at J, with 15 bases between the two ends. This CDR3 is 16 amino acids long. The germline gives CDR1 LNHDA, CDR2 SQIVND (reference sequence). This chain's CDR3 is CASGGDGSSYNSPLHF. The CDR3 region has the DNA TGTGCCAGCGGAGGTGACGGGAGCTCCTATAATTCACCCCTCCACTTT.

This rearrangement joins TRBV5-4 to TRBJ1-3; 7 nucleotides match TRBD1. The germline V gene encodes CDR1 SGHNT and CDR2 YYREEE (reference sequence). The CDR3 loop spans 15 amino acids. J gave up 2 bases and V 0 bases, and 2 bases lay outside the gene matches. CDR3 residues: CASSLADRAGNTIYF. CDR3 nucleotide sequence: TGTGCCAGCAGCTTGGCCGACAGGGCTGGAAACACCATATATTTT.

The gene calls are TRBV4-2 and TRBJ2-5; 7 positions match TRBD2. The germline CDR1 and CDR2 sequences are LGHNA and YNFKEQ. Trimming cost V 1 base and J 0 bases; bases outside gene matches: 11. This CDR3 is built from 18 residues. The CDR3 loop reads CASSQGGILLAYQETQYF. CDR3 DNA: TGTGCCAGCAGCCAAGGGGGAATCTTACTAGCGTACCAAGAGACCCAGTACTTC.

V gene TRBV5-1 combines with J gene TRBJ2-1, with 9 positions matching TRBD2. The length of the CDR3 is 17 residues. V lost 2 bases, J lost 5 bases, and 11 bases stayed unmatched. In germline, CDR1 is SGHRS, CDR2 YFSETQ. CDR3 sequence (DNA): TGCGCCAGCAGCTTACCTTTTAGCGGGAGTCCAAACAATGAGCAGTTCTTC. This translates into CASSLPFSGSPNNEQFF.

This clone occurred once. The chain recombines TRBV7-9 with TRBJ1-5, with 8 bases aligning to TRBD1. This CDR3 spans 17 amino acids. The germline V gene encodes CDR1 SEHNR and CDR2 FQNEAQ (reference sequence). Unmatched junction bases numbered 8, after V lost 1 base and J lost 3 bases. CDR3 bases: TGTGCCAGCAGCTTAGAGGTGACAGGGGTTGACAATCAGCCCCAGCATTTT. Translating gives CASSLEVTGVDNQPQHF.

The chain combines TRBV5-4 with TRBJ1-1, with TRBD1 identical over 9 bases. From germline, CDR1 is SGHNT and CDR2 YYREEE (reference sequence). The CDR3 totals 15 residues. V trimming: 4 bases; J trimming: 0 bases; junction bases outside the gene matches: 4. CDR3 DNA: TGTGCCAGCAGCCCGGGACAGGGTATGAACACTGAAGCTTTCTTT. Its translation is CASSPGQGMNTEAFF.

In its sample, this clone was seen a few times. The chain joins TRBV5-1 to TRBJ2-1, with no clear D. The CDR3 sequence is 14 residues long. V gave up 0 bases and J gave up 0 bases, with 4 bases separating them. The germline V gene encodes CDR1 SGHRS and CDR2 YFSETQ. DNA for the CDR3: TGCGCCAGCAGCTTGGACAGCTCCTACAATGAGCAGTTCTTC. Its translation: CASSLDSSYNEQFF.

The rearrangement links TRBV5-4 to TRBJ1-2; 8 bases line up with TRBD1. The CDR3 covers 16 residues. In germline, CDR1 is SGHNT, CDR2 YYREEE (reference sequence). Germline trimming cut 0 bases from V and 0 bases from J; bases unmatched to any gene: 4. The CDR3 protein is CASSLGGQGANYGYTF. The DNA of the CDR3 is TGTGCCAGCAGCTTGGGAGGACAGGGAGCTAACTATGGCTACACCTTC.